The clone carrying this T cell receptor (beta chain) occurred once. CDR3 size: 14 residues. Germline V gives CDR1 GTSNPN, CDR2 SVGIG (reference sequence). V lost 0 bases, J lost 5 bases, and 13 bases lay in between. Profiling relied on immunoSEQ multiplex PCR, and the TCRdb table lists in-frame clones only, not all of them. The sample has about 480,000 clones; 75% to 85% are singletons. This entry belongs to a study of shared clonotypes between healthy human individuals. The source material was PBMCs. The receptor was isolated from a woman aged 40 to 49 in good health. Some clones in this sample may be carry-over from other donors' samples. V usage is TRBV30 and J usage is TRBJ1-2; D uncertain. CDR3 sequence: CAWSVGLMGYGYTF. The CDR3 DNA reads TGTGCCTGGAGTGTAGGCCTAATGGGGTATGGCTACACCTTC.